These T cell receptor beta chains were read from a single sample in a study of cytomegalovirus exposure and HLA in healthy donors. The method was immunoSEQ multiplex PCR; TCRdb's version includes in-frame clones alone and lacks a portion of them. The sample records approximately 120,000 clones, 78% being singletons. Sequencing was done on a sample of PBMCs. The receptors derive from a young man in good health and CMV-seropositive. Both conserved end residues are part of each CDR3. D genes are given only for firm matches. Size tells how often a clone was seen (once, few, many) or the class of an expanded clone, and some rows leave it out.

cdr3_nt cdr3_aa d_call clone_size j_call v_call
TGTGCCTGGAGTGTCTACCTCTCGGCGGGCGATACGCAGTATTTT CAWSVYLSAGDTQYF NA NA TRBJ2-3 TRBV30
TGTGCCAGCAGTTTCAGGACAGGGTCTAACGAGCAGTACTTC CASSFRTGSNEQYF TRBD1 NA TRBJ2-7 TRBV6-6
TGTGCCAGCAGCTGGACAGGGTCCGGGTACGAGCAGTACTTC CASSWTGSGYEQYF TRBD1 NA TRBJ2-7 TRBV6-5
TGTGCCAGCTCACCCGGGACTAAACTCTACGAGCAGTACTTC CASSPGTKLYEQYF TRBD2 NA TRBJ2-7 TRBV18
TGTGCCAGCAGTTCAGCGGGAGGTCTCAACTACAATGAGCAGTTCTTC CASSSAGGLNYNEQFF TRBD2 NA TRBJ2-1 TRBV28
TGTGCCAGCAGTTTCCAGGTCACCGGGGAGCTGTTTTTT CASSFQVTGELFF NA NA TRBJ2-2 TRBV27
TGTGCCAGCAGTCTTACTGGGGCCTACCGGGACTACCACTACAATGAGCAGTTCTTC CASSLTGAYRDYHYNEQFF TRBD2 NA TRBJ2-1 TRBV11-2
TGTGCCAGCAGCGCCGGGGGACGTGACATTCAGTACTTC CASSAGGRDIQYF NA NA TRBJ2-4 TRBV9
TGTGCCAGCAGCCAAGATCTAGCGGGAGGAGGGGACAATGAGCAGTTCTTC CASSQDLAGGGDNEQFF TRBD2 NA TRBJ2-1 TRBV4-2
TGTGCCAGTAGTGAGACAGGAATGAGAACTAATGAAAAACTGTTTTTT CASSETGMRTNEKLFF NA NA TRBJ1-4 TRBV19
TGCAGCGTCCTGGGGCAGGGGCAGTCCATATATTTT CSVLGQGQSIYF NA few TRBJ1-3 TRBV29-1
TGTGCCAGCAGTTTATCAGCGGGTAGCATCTCCTACGAGCAGTACTTC CASSLSAGSISYEQYF NA NA TRBJ2-7 TRBV27
TGCGCCAGCAGTGAGCTGCTAGGGGGTTACAATGAGCAGTTCTTC CASSELLGGYNEQFF NA NA TRBJ2-1 TRBV10-1
TGTGCCAGCAGCTTATCAGGGGCAGCTAATGAAAAACTGTTTTTT CASSLSGAANEKLFF NA NA TRBJ1-4 TRBV7-9
TGTGCCAGCAGGGTCGGACAGGGTTTCGAAAAACTGTTTTTT CASRVGQGFEKLFF TRBD1 few TRBJ1-4 TRBV2
TGTGCCAGCAGCCGGAAGGGGGTCGGGAAACAGCCCCAGCATTTT CASSRKGVGKQPQHF NA few TRBJ1-5 TRBV6-6
TGTGCCATCAGTCCCCGTGGACTCCAAGAGACCCAGTACTTC CAISPRGLQETQYF NA few TRBJ2-5 TRBV10-3
TGTGCCAGCAGCTTAGTAACCGGGACAGGGAACTACAATGAGCAGTTCTTC CASSLVTGTGNYNEQFF TRBD1 few TRBJ2-1 TRBV7-9
TGTGCCAGCAGCCAATCCCGGGAGTGGGAGACCCAGTACTTC CASSQSREWETQYF NA NA TRBJ2-5 TRBV16
TGCGCCAGCAGCCACTCTAGGGAGGGTCGGGGAAACACCATATATTTT CASSHSREGRGNTIYF NA NA TRBJ1-3 TRBV4-3
TGTGCCAGCAGTAATGCGGGAGGCCCTGAACTCACAGATACGCAGTATTTT CASSNAGGPELTDTQYF TRBD2 few TRBJ2-3 TRBV27
TGTGCCAGTAGCCGATCGATAGTCTACGGCTACACCTTC CASSRSIVYGYTF NA NA TRBJ1-2 TRBV19
TGTGCCAGCAGTTTGGTGGGGGCGGTGGGTGAAGCTTTCTTT CASSLVGAVGEAFF NA few TRBJ1-1 TRBV28
TGTGCCAGCAGCCCCAAGGACAGGTCGAACCCCAGCTCCTACAATGAGCAGTTCTTC CASSPKDRSNPSSYNEQFF TRBD1 NA TRBJ2-1 TRBV7-3
TGTGCCAGCAGCCGTCTAGCGGGACCCAACGAGCAGTACTTC CASSRLAGPNEQYF TRBD2 NA TRBJ2-7 TRBV7-6
TGCGCCAGCAGCCAAGAAGGACAGGGGGCTTTGAACACTGAAGCTTTCTTT CASSQEGQGALNTEAFF TRBD1 NA TRBJ1-1 TRBV4-1
TGCGCCAGCAGCTTGGATGGCGGGAGGTACCAAGAGACCCAGTACTTC CASSLDGGRYQETQYF TRBD2 NA TRBJ2-5 TRBV5-1
TGTGCCATCAGCCGGACAGGGGAGGAGGGCTACACCTTC CAISRTGEEGYTF TRBD1 once TRBJ1-2 TRBV10-3
TGTGCCAGCAGTTTGGCTAGCGGGAGGACAGATACGCAGTATTTT CASSLASGRTDTQYF TRBD2 NA TRBJ2-3 TRBV27
TGTGCCAGCAGCTTAGGGATAGCTGCAGATACGCAGTATTTT CASSLGIAADTQYF NA NA TRBJ2-3 TRBV7-2
TGTGCCAGCAGCTTCCGCTATAGCACAGATACGCAGTATTTT CASSFRYSTDTQYF NA few TRBJ2-3 TRBV7-7
TGTGCCAGCAGCGTGGGGGACAGCCTGATCTACAATGAGCAGTTCTTC CASSVGDSLIYNEQFF TRBD1 NA TRBJ2-1 TRBV9
TGTGCCAGCACTTTTGACACTGAAGCTTTCTTT CASTFDTEAFF NA few TRBJ1-1 TRBV6-5
TGTGCCAGTAGTATGTTTGGGGGCCGTGTGAATGGCTACACCTTC CASSMFGGRVNGYTF NA NA TRBJ1-2 TRBV19
TGTGCCAGCAGTCTGGCCGGGGGCACTGAAGCTTTCTTT CASSLAGGTEAFF NA NA TRBJ1-1 TRBV14